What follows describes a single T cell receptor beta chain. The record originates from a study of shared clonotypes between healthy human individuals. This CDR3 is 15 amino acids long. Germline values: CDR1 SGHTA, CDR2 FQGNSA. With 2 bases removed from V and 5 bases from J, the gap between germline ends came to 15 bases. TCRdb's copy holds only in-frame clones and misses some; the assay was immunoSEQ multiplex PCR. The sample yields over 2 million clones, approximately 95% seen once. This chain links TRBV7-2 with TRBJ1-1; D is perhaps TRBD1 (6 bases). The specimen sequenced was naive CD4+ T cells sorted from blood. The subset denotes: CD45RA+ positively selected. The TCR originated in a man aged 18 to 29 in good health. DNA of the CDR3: TGTGCCAGCAGCTTATCGGGGGGCATACTGACTGAAGCTTTCTTT. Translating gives CASSLSGGILTEAFF.